The 11 T cell receptor beta chains below all came from one sample that was sequenced in a study of beta chain features in type 1 diabetes. Sequencing targeted expressed TCRB transcripts, as all isolated RNA had been reverse transcribed. Libraries were prepared by immunoSEQ multiplex PCR; TCRdb keeps only in-frame clonotypes and omits some of them. The data show under 250,000 clones, with about 14% seen just once and about 0.026% held by the top ten. Sequencing was done on a sample of naive CD4+ T cells from blood. The source of these receptors is a middle-aged woman in good health.

The chain has TRBV2 and TRBJ2-1; 10 nucleotides align to TRBD2. Germline V CDR1 and CDR2: SNHLY, FYNNEI. This CDR3 spans 13 amino acids. J gave up 7 bases and V 9 bases, and 6 bases lay outside the gene matches. The CDR3 sequence: CARRLAGGNEQFF. For the CDR3, the DNA is TGTGCCAGAAGACTAGCGGGCGGTAATGAGCAGTTCTTC.

The CDR3: CASSRRASGGAGELFF. The CDR3 DNA reads TGTGCCAGCAGCCGCCGGGCTAGCGGGGGGGCCGGGGAGCTGTTTTTT. The V and J genes are TRBV7-2 and TRBJ2-2, with TRBD2 matching 12 bases. J lost 6 bases, V lost 5 bases, and 7 bases had no gene match. This CDR3 spans 16 amino acids. CDR1 is SGHTA, CDR2 FQGNSA, per germline.

The gene calls are TRBV7-8 and TRBJ2-7; maybe TRBD2 (5 bases). V gave up 5 bases and J gave up 0 bases, with 14 bases separating them. Germline V CDR1 and CDR2: SGHVS, FQNEAQ. The CDR3 is 15 amino acids. The CDR3, as DNA: TGTGCCAGCAGCCTAGAAGCTGGGAGCTCCTACGAGCAGTACTTC. It translates to CASSLEAGSSYEQYF.

This clone has only a few counts. This chain joins TRBV29-1 and TRBJ2-4; 7 bases match TRBD1. With 6 bases clipped from V and 0 bases from J, the junction kept 5 bases outside the gene matches. The CDR3 sequence is 14 residues long. Per the germline V gene, CDR1 is SQVTM and CDR2 is ANQGSEA. The CDR3 DNA reads as TGCAGCGTGGGGACAGATGTAGCCAAAAACATTCAGTACTTC. Translation gives CSVGTDVAKNIQYF.

The J gene is TRBJ2-7, the V gene TRBV11-2; 7 bases map to TRBD2. The CDR3 sequence is 14 residues long. The V segment lost 5 bases and the J segment 2 bases; nucleotides outside the gene matches: 6. Germline CDR1 and CDR2: SGHAT and FQNNGV. CDR3 residues: CASSRSRGAYEQYF. Here the CDR3 DNA reads TGTGCCAGCAGCCGAAGCCGGGGGGCCTACGAGCAGTACTTC.

This clone was detected only a few times. The chain combines TRBV28 with TRBJ2-1, with 12 bases matching TRBD2. Losses at the gene ends were 8 bases for V and 7 bases for J; bases not matched to a gene: 6. CDR3 size: 14 residues. CDR1 and CDR2 from the germline V gene are MDHEN and SYDVKM. The CDR3 spells CASSSGGVRNEQFF. The DNA for the CDR3 is TGTGCCAGCTCTAGCGGGGGGGTTAGAAATGAGCAGTTCTTC.

In its sample, this clone was seen once. The chain couples TRBV18 to TRBJ2-5; TRBD2 matches 10 bases. Germline CDR1 and CDR2: KGHSH and LQKENI. With 4 bases clipped from V and 0 bases from J, the junction kept 5 bases outside the gene matches. The CDR3 is 16 amino acids. The CDR3 nucleotides are TGTGCCAGCTCACTTAAACTAGCGGGGAACCAAGAGACCCAGTACTTC. It translates to CASSLKLAGNQETQYF.

The sample holds a few counts of this clone. V is TRBV9 and J is TRBJ2-7; 8 nucleotides align to TRBD1. The V gene end was trimmed by 0 bases and the J gene end by 6 bases; junction bases not matched to a gene: 11. CDR3 length: 16 residues. Germline assignment: CDR1 SGDLS and CDR2 YYNGEE. CDR3 bases: TGTGCCAGCAGCGTAGTAGGGCAGGGGGCAATTGGCGAGCAGTACTTC. Encoded protein: CASSVVGQGAIGEQYF.

The rearrangement uses TRBV5-4 and TRBJ1-1, with no clear D. Trimming shortened V by 0 bases and J by 0 bases, and 9 bases separated the two germline ends. The CDR3 runs to 15 residues. Germline V gene data show CDR1 as SGHNT and CDR2 as YYREEE (reference sequence). The chain's CDR3 is CASSLAGSMNTEAFF. In DNA form, the CDR3 reads TGTGCCAGCAGCTTGGCGGGGTCCATGAACACTGAAGCTTTCTTT.

This clone was found a few times. The chain combines TRBV6-6 with TRBJ1-1; 7 bases fit TRBD1. Germline CDR1 MNHNY, CDR2 SVGAGI (reference sequence). Unmatched junction bases numbered 3, after V lost 0 bases and J lost 8 bases. CDR3 size: 13 residues. CDR3 bases: TGTGCCAGCAGTTACTCTAAGGACAGGGAAGCTTTCTTT. Its protein is CASSYSKDREAFF.

CDR3 coding DNA: TGTGCCAGCAGCGCCAGTCGGGCTGGCATTGGAGGCTCTGGGGCCAACGTCCTGACTTTC. Its translation is CASSASRAGIGGSGANVLTF. The rearrangement links TRBV12-1 to TRBJ2-6; the table's D call TRBD2 went unverified against the DNA. TRBV12-1 is classified as a pseudogene. The CDR3 length is 20 residues.